A selection of T cell receptor beta chains follows, all from one sample in a study of cytomegalovirus exposure and HLA in healthy donors. Measured with immunoSEQ multiplex PCR; TCRdb has only the in-frame clones, and not every one. The sample holds roughly 160,000 clones, roughly nine tenths seen once. Sequencing was done on a sample of PBMCs. These receptors were obtained from a woman younger than 45 in good health and CMV-seronegative. CDR3s include the opening cysteine and the closing phenylalanine or tryptophan. The order of the fields is clone size, D gene, V gene, J gene, CDR3 protein, CDR3 DNA. The D gene is left open where the match is weak. Where a row states a size, it is once, few, many or the class of an expanded clone; other rows omit it.

size: .
D: TRBD1
V: TRBV6-5
J: TRBJ1-5
CDR3: CASRKDRGEQPQHF
DNA: TGTGCCAGCAGGAAAGACAGGGGAGAGCAGCCCCAGCATTTT

size: once
D: TRBD1
V: TRBV5-3
J: TRBJ1-1
CDR3: CARRNGQGLNTEAFF
DNA: TGTGCCAGAAGAAACGGACAGGGATTGAACACTGAAGCTTTCTTT

size: .
D: .
V: TRBV28
J: TRBJ2-7
CDR3: CASSWASPPNEQYF
DNA: TGTGCCAGCAGTTGGGCTAGCCCACCCAACGAGCAGTACTTC

size: .
D: .
V: TRBV7-9
J: TRBJ2-7
CDR3: CASSFAQGLAYEQYF
DNA: TGTGCCAGCAGCTTCGCACAGGGCCTGGCGTACGAGCAGTACTTC

size: .
D: TRBD1
V: TRBV10-3
J: TRBJ2-2
CDR3: CAISERTGGGLETGELFF
DNA: TGTGCCATCAGTGAAAGAACAGGGGGCGGCTTGGAGACCGGGGAGCTGTTTTTT

size: few
D: TRBD1
V: TRBV30
J: TRBJ1-2
CDR3: CAWKTQGIGYGYTF
DNA: TGTGCCTGGAAGACACAGGGGATCGGCTATGGCTACACCTTC

size: .
D: .
V: TRBV9
J: TRBJ1-2
CDR3: CASSAHDYTF
DNA: TGTGCCAGCAGCGCACATGACTACACCTTC

size: .
D: .
V: TRBV5-1
J: TRBJ2-7
CDR3: CASSPGTLAYEQYF
DNA: TGCGCCAGCAGCCCCGGGACTTTGGCCTACGAGCAGTACTTC

size: .
D: .
V: TRBV21-1
J: TRBJ2-7
CDR3: CASSSPGRHSYEQYF
DNA: TGTGCCAGCAGCTCCCCAGGCAGGCACTCCTACGAGCAGTACTTC

size: .
D: .
V: TRBV15
J: TRBJ1-2
CDR3: CATSRDRGAVYGYTF
DNA: TGTGCCACCAGCAGAGATCGGGGGGCCGTCTATGGCTACACCTTC

size: .
D: TRBD2
V: TRBV5-4
J: TRBJ2-7
CDR3: CASSSGGSVEQYF
DNA: TGTGCCAGCAGCTCGGGAGGGTCGGTCGAGCAGTACTTC

size: .
D: TRBD1
V: TRBV29-1
J: TRBJ2-1
CDR3: CSVERGGAGNEQFF
DNA: TGCAGCGTTGAAAGAGGGGGCGCGGGCAATGAGCAGTTCTTC

size: .
D: TRBD2
V: TRBV4-2
J: TRBJ2-7
CDR3: CASSQDGRAYEQYF
DNA: TGTGCCAGCAGCCAAGATGGGAGGGCCTACGAGCAGTACTTC

size: .
D: TRBD1
V: TRBV2
J: TRBJ1-1
CDR3: CASRRDSPMNTEAFF
DNA: TGTGCCAGCAGACGGGACAGCCCCATGAACACTGAAGCTTTCTTT

size: .
D: .
V: TRBV11-2
J: TRBJ1-5
CDR3: CASSLSVAANQPQHF
DNA: TGTGCCAGCAGCCTCAGTGTGGCGGCTAATCAGCCCCAGCATTTT

size: .
D: TRBD1
V: TRBV7-2
J: TRBJ2-4
CDR3: CASSLVGTGYGGIQYF
DNA: TGTGCCAGCAGCTTAGTCGGGACAGGTTACGGCGGCATTCAGTACTTC

size: .
D: .
V: TRBV4-3
J: TRBJ2-4
CDR3: CASSQDLRGVGQKNIQYF
DNA: TGCGCCAGCAGCCAAGATTTGCGCGGGGTTGGGCAAAAAAACATTCAGTACTTC

size: .
D: TRBD2
V: TRBV10-1
J: TRBJ2-3
CDR3: CASSDTSGVFADTQYF
DNA: TGCGCCAGCAGTGACACTAGCGGGGTTTTCGCAGATACGCAGTATTTT

size: .
D: TRBD2
V: TRBV27
J: TRBJ2-3
CDR3: CASSPKTSGRKDTQYF
DNA: TGTGCCAGCAGTCCCAAGACTAGCGGGAGAAAAGATACGCAGTATTTT

size: .
D: TRBD1
V: TRBV6-5
J: TRBJ2-4
CDR3: CASSYPGGAGIQYF
DNA: TGTGCCAGCAGTTATCCAGGGGGCGCGGGGATTCAGTACTTC

size: .
D: .
V: TRBV19
J: TRBJ2-7
CDR3: CASSMGHYYEQYF
DNA: TGTGCCAGTAGTATGGGTCACTACTACGAGCAGTACTTC

size: .
D: TRBD1
V: TRBV29-1
J: TRBJ1-1
CDR3: CSVGQGGEYAFF
DNA: TGCAGCGTCGGACAGGGGGGAGAGTATGCTTTCTTT

size: .
D: TRBD2
V: TRBV27
J: TRBJ2-7
CDR3: CASSLGKIAGPYEQYF
DNA: TGTGCCAGCAGTTTAGGGAAAATAGCGGGCCCGTACGAGCAGTACTTC

size: .
D: .
V: TRBV5-5
J: TRBJ1-3
CDR3: CASSLREDGNTIYF
DNA: TGTGCCAGCAGCTTGAGGGAGGATGGAAACACCATATATTTT

size: once
D: TRBD1
V: TRBV7-9
J: TRBJ1-1
CDR3: CASSPGTGGIFEAFF
DNA: TGTGCCAGCAGCCCCGGGACAGGGGGAATTTTTGAAGCTTTCTTT

size: few
D: .
V: TRBV10-3
J: TRBJ1-2
CDR3: CAIRRGDGYTF
DNA: TGTGCCATCAGGCGGGGTGATGGCTACACCTTC

size: few
D: .
V: TRBV29-1
J: TRBJ1-1
CDR3: CSGGGNTEAFF
DNA: TGCAGCGGGGGGGGGAACACTGAAGCTTTCTTT

size: .
D: .
V: TRBV6-6
J: TRBJ1-1
CDR3: CASRYFRDENTEAFF
DNA: TGTGCCAGCAGGTATTTTAGAGATGAGAACACTGAAGCTTTCTTT

size: .
D: TRBD1
V: TRBV27
J: TRBJ1-4
CDR3: CASSRQGPEKLFF
DNA: TGTGCCAGCAGTCGACAGGGGCCTGAAAAACTGTTTTTT

size: .
D: .
V: TRBV7-9
J: TRBJ2-5
CDR3: CASSLLETQYF
DNA: TGTGCCAGCAGCCTTCTGGAGACCCAGTACTTC

size: .
D: .
V: TRBV7-9
J: TRBJ1-1
CDR3: CASSLTGLNTEAFF
DNA: TGTGCCAGCAGCCTCACAGGGCTGAACACTGAAGCTTTCTTT

size: .
D: TRBD1
V: TRBV19
J: TRBJ2-5
CDR3: CASSTDRGPFETQYF
DNA: TGTGCCAGTAGTACGGACAGGGGGCCGTTTGAGACCCAGTACTTC

size: .
D: .
V: TRBV28
J: TRBJ2-5
CDR3: CASSLAGARNRGETQYF
DNA: TGTGCCAGCAGTTTGGCGGGGGCGCGGAACCGAGGAGAGACCCAGTACTTC

size: .
D: .
V: TRBV5-4
J: TRBJ2-7
CDR3: CASSGRENYEQYF
DNA: TGTGCCAGCAGCGGCCGGGAGAACTACGAGCAGTACTTC

size: .
D: TRBD2
V: TRBV29-1
J: TRBJ2-7
CDR3: CSVPRSGSGSGRGYEQYF
DNA: TGCAGCGTTCCTAGGTCTGGTAGCGGGAGTGGCCGGGGCTACGAGCAGTACTTC

size: .
D: TRBD2
V: TRBV5-4
J: TRBJ2-2
CDR3: CASSHLTSGSGELFF
DNA: TGTGCCAGCAGCCACCTTACTAGCGGATCAGGGGAGCTGTTTTTT

size: once
D: TRBD1
V: TRBV7-9
J: TRBJ2-3
CDR3: CASILTGSGTDTQYF
DNA: TGTGCCAGCATCCTGACAGGGTCAGGCACAGATACGCAGTATTTT

size: once
D: TRBD2
V: TRBV9
J: TRBJ2-7
CDR3: CASSRGLAASYEQYF
DNA: TGTGCCAGCAGCCGAGGACTAGCGGCTTCCTACGAGCAGTACTTC

size: .
D: .
V: TRBV5-8
J: TRBJ2-3
CDR3: CASSLEALVADTQYF
DNA: TGTGCCAGCAGCTTGGAAGCGCTGGTTGCAGATACGCAGTATTTT

size: .
D: .
V: TRBV28
J: TRBJ1-1
CDR3: CASRDAGLLNTEAFF
DNA: TGTGCCAGCAGGGACGCAGGGTTGTTAAACACTGAAGCTTTCTTT

size: .
D: .
V: TRBV9
J: TRBJ1-1
CDR3: CASSVSVNTEAFF
DNA: TGTGCCAGCAGCGTATCCGTGAACACTGAAGCTTTCTTT

size: .
D: .
V: TRBV6-5
J: TRBJ1-1
CDR3: CASSYFFSPTVEAFF
DNA: TGTGCCAGCAGTTACTTCTTCTCCCCGACAGTTGAAGCTTTCTTT

size: .
D: TRBD1
V: TRBV19
J: TRBJ1-5
CDR3: CASMESGGNNQPQHF
DNA: TGTGCCAGTATGGAGTCAGGGGGTAACAATCAGCCCCAGCATTTT

size: .
D: .
V: TRBV7-9
J: TRBJ2-2
CDR3: CASSERVADTGELFF
DNA: TGTGCCAGCAGCGAGAGGGTAGCCGACACCGGGGAGCTGTTTTTT

size: .
D: TRBD2
V: TRBV7-2
J: TRBJ2-1
CDR3: CASSSVAGGEQFF
DNA: TGTGCCAGCAGCAGCGTAGCGGGGGGAGAGCAGTTCTTC

size: .
D: .
V: TRBV6-5
J: TRBJ2-3
CDR3: CASSYSRGGTDTQYF
DNA: TGTGCCAGCAGTTACTCAAGGGGTGGCACAGATACGCAGTATTTT

size: .
D: .
V: TRBV2
J: TRBJ1-1
CDR3: CASTIDREAFF
DNA: TGTGCCAGCACTATCGACAGGGAAGCTTTCTTT

size: once
D: .
V: TRBV28
J: TRBJ1-1
CDR3: CASRVRIATEAFF
DNA: TGTGCCAGCAGGGTGCGTATCGCCACTGAAGCTTTCTTT

size: .
D: TRBD1
V: TRBV5-1
J: TRBJ2-3
CDR3: CASSLSGDRVF
DNA: TGCGCCAGCAGCCTGTCCGGGGACAGGGTCTTT

size: .
D: .
V: TRBV29-1
J: TRBJ2-7
CDR3: CSVETGRYEQYF
DNA: TGCAGCGTCGAGACAGGGAGGTACGAGCAGTACTTC

size: .
D: .
V: TRBV7-9
J: TRBJ2-7
CDR3: CASTLAGSVEQYF
DNA: TGTGCCAGCACCCTTGCAGGTTCGGTCGAGCAGTACTTC

size: .
D: TRBD1
V: TRBV4-2
J: TRBJ1-2
CDR3: CASSQEEAGGRVRGYTF
DNA: TGTGCCAGCAGCCAAGAAGAGGCAGGGGGTAGGGTTCGTGGCTACACCTTC

size: once
D: TRBD2
V: TRBV27
J: TRBJ2-2
CDR3: CASSLSPGGPFGELFF
DNA: TGTGCCAGCAGTTTATCGCCGGGGGGGCCTTTCGGGGAGCTGTTTTTT